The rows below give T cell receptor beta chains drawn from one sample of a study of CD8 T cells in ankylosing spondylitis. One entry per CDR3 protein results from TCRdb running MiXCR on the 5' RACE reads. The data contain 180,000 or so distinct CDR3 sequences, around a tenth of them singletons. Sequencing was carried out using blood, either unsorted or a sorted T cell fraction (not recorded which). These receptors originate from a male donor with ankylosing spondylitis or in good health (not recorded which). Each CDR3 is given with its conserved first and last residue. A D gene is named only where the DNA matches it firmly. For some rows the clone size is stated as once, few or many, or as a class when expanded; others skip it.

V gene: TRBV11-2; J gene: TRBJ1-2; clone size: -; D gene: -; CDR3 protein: CASSLGDTRQLNYGYTF; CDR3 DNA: TGTGCCAGCAGCTTGGGCGATACGCGACAGTTAAACTATGGCTACACCTTC
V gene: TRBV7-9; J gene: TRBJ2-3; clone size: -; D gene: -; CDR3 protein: CASSYPSTDAQYF; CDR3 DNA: TGTGCCAGCAGTTATCCTAGCACAGATGCGCAGTATTTT
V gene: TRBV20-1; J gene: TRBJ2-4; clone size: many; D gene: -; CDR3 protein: CSATGPLAKNIQYF; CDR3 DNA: TGCAGTGCTACAGGGCCCCTAGCCAAAAACATTCAGTACTTC
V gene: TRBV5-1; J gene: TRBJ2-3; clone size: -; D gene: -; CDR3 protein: CASSLVRSTDTQYF; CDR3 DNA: TGCGCCAGCAGCTTGGTAAGAAGCACAGATACGCAGTATTTT
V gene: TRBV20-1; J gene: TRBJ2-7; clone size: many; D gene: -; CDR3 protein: CSARDPQRSETYEQYF; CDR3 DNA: TGCAGTGCTAGAGACCCCCAAAGGTCCGAAACCTACGAGCAGTACTTC
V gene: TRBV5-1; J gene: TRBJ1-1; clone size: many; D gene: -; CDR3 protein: CASSLGPAQGRDAFF; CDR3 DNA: TGCGCCAGCAGCTTGGGACCGGCACAGGGTCGGGATGCTTTCTTT
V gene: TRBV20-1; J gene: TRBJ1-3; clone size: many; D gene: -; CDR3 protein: CSATGRSGLSGNTIYF; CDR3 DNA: TGCAGTGCTACGGGAAGAAGTGGGCTCTCTGGAAACACCATATATTTT
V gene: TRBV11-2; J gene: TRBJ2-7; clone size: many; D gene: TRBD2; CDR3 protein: CASSLELAGTLFF; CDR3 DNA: TGTGCCAGCAGCTTAGAACTAGCGGGAACTCTCTTCTTC
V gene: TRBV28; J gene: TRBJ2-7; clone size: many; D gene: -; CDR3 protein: CASNDSYEQYF; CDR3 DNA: TGTGCCAGCAATGATAGCTACGAGCAGTACTTC
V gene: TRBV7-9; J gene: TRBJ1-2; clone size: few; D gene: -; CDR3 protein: CASSPKDSYGYTF; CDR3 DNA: TGTGCCAGCAGCCCCAAGGACAGCTATGGCTACACCTTC
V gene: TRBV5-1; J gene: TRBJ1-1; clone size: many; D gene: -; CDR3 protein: CASSLGAVNTEAFF; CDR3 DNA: TGCGCCAGCAGCTTGGGGGCGGTGAACACTGAAGCTTTCTTT
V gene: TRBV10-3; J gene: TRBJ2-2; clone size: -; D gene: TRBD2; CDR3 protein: CAISEAFGLAGGSDTGELFF; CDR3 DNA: TGTGCCATCAGTGAAGCCTTCGGACTAGCGGGAGGGTCGGACACCGGGGAGCTGTTTTTT
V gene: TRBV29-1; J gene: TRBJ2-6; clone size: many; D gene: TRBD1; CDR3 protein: CSVERRDRESLSGANVLTF; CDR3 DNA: TGCAGCGTTGAACGGCGGGACAGGGAAAGTTTGTCTGGGGCCAACGTCCTGACTTTC
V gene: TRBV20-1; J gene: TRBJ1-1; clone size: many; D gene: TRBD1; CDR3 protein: CSARDSGQVGTEAFF; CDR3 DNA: TGCAGTGCTAGAGATTCGGGACAGGTTGGAACTGAAGCTTTCTTT
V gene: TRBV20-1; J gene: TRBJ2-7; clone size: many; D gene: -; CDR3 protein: CSARDPTRVYEQYF; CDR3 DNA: TGCAGTGCTAGAGATCCCACAAGGGTCTACGAGCAGTACTTC
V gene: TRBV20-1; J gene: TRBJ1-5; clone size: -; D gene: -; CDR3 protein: CSANVGVANQPQHF; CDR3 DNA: TGCAGTGCTAATGTGGGGGTGGCTAATCAGCCCCAGCATTTT
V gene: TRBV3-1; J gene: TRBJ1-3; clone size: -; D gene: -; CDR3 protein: CASSQGSGNTIYF; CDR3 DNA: TGTGCCAGCAGCCAGGGCTCTGGAAACACCATATATTTT
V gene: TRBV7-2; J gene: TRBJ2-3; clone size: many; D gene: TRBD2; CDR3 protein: CASSSRTSGGADTQYF; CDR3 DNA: TGTGCCAGCAGCTCTCGGACTAGCGGGGGGGCTGATACGCAGTATTTT
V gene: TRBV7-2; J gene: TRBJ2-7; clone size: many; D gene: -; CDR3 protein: CASSPFPDNSYEQYF; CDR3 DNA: TGTGCCAGCAGCCCCTTTCCCGACAACTCCTACGAGCAGTACTTC
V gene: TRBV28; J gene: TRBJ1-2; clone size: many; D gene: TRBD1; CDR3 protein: CASRPPTGGILGGYTF; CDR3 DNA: TGTGCCAGCCGACCCCCGACAGGGGGAATTTTAGGTGGCTACACCTTC
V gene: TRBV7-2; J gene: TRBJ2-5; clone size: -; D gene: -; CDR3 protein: CASSLVMIETQYF; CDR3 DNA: TGTGCCAGCAGCTTGGTCATGATAGAGACCCAGTACTTC
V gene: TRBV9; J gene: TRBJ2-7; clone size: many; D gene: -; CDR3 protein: CASSPRRDINYEQYF; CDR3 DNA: TGTGCCAGCAGCCCTCGCCGGGACATAAACTACGAGCAGTACTTC
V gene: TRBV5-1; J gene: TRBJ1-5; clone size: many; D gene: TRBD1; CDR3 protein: CASSPGTGEGQPQHF; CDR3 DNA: TGCGCCAGCAGCCCCGGGACAGGGGAGGGGCAGCCCCAGCATTTT
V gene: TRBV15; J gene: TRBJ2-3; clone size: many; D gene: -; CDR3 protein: CATSTKSDWVADTQYF; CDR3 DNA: TGTGCCACCAGCACCAAAAGTGATTGGGTTGCAGATACGCAGTATTTT
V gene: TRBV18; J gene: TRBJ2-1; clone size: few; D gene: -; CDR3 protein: CASSPLEGAQRNNEQFF; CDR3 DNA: TGTGCCAGCTCACCTCTCGAAGGGGCCCAAAGAAACAATGAGCAGTTCTTC
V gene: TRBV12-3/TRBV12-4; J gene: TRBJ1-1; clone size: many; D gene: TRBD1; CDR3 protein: CASSFPGGGDTEAFF; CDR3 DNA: TGTGCCAGCAGTTTCCCAGGGGGCGGGGACACTGAAGCTTTCTTT
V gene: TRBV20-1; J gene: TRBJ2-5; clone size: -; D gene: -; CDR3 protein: CSARGGYQETQYF; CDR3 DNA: TGCAGTGCTAGGGGCGGATACCAAGAGACCCAGTACTTC
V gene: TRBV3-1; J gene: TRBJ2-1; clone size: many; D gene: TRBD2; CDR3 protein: CASSQGTRQTYNEQFF; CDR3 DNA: TGTGCCAGCAGCCAAGGGACTAGACAAACCTACAATGAGCAGTTCTTC
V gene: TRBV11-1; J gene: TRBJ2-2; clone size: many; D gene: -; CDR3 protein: CASSPFGGENTGELFF; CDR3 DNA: TGTGCCAGCAGCCCTTTCGGGGGCGAAAACACCGGGGAGCTGTTTTTT
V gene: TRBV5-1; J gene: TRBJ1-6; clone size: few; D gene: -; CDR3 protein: CASSLEGSGNSPLHF; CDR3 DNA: TGCGCCAGCAGCTTGGAAGGGAGTGGGAATTCACCCCTCCACTTT
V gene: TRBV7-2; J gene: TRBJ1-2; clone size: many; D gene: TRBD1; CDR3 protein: CASSGQDYGYTF; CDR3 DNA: TGTGCCAGCAGCGGACAGGACTATGGCTACACCTTC
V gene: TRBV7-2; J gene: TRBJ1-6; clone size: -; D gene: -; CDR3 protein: CASSFNRNSPLHF; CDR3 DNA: TGTGCCAGCAGCTTTAACAGGAATTCACCCCTCCACTTT
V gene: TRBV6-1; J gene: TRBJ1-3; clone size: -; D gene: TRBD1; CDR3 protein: CASRTGGGRDTIYF; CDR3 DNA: TGTGCCAGCAGAACAGGGGGCGGTCGGGACACCATATATTTT
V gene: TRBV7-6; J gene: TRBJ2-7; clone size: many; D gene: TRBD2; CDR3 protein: CASSPTLAGGPFEQYF; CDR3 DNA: TGTGCCAGCAGTCCTACCCTAGCGGGAGGGCCCTTCGAGCAGTACTTC
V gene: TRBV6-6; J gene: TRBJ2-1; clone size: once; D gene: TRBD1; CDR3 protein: CASSLRDRGRGEQFF; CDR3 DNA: TGTGCCAGCAGTTTGAGGGACAGGGGAAGGGGTGAGCAGTTCTTC
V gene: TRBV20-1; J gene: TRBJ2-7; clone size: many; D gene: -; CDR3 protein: CSARAAYGSYEQYF; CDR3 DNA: TGCAGTGCTAGAGCCGCGTATGGCTCCTACGAGCAGTACTTC